Listed here are 19 T cell receptor beta chains from one sample, sequenced in a study of cytomegalovirus exposure and HLA in healthy donors. In the PCR, 60 Vbeta and 13 Jbeta primers were used. The data were produced by immunoSEQ multiplex PCR, yet TCRdb's version contains in-frame clones alone and is incomplete. The sample lists 60,000 to 75,000 clones; roughly 80% were seen once. The specimen was PBMCs. These receptors were collected from a young woman in good health and CMV-seronegative.

This sequence joins TRBV5-6 and TRBJ2-3, with a possible D match to TRBD1 (7 bases). Trimming removed 3 bases from V and 1 base from J, with 12 bases in between. CDR1 is SGHDT and CDR2 is YYEEEE in the germline V gene. This CDR3 comprises 15 residues. The CDR3 reads CASSSTGEGTDTQYF. DNA for the CDR3: TGTGCCAGCAGCTCAACAGGGGAGGGCACAGATACGCAGTATTTT.

Written as DNA, the CDR3 is TGTGCCAGCAGCACTGGGACAGGCGATATTGAAAAACTGTTTTTT. Translating gives CASSTGTGDIEKLFF. V and J are TRBV5-4 and TRBJ1-4, with 8 bases that match TRBD1. The J segment lost 7 bases and the V segment lost 4 bases, leaving 9 bases of the junction unmatched. The V gene's germline CDR1 is SGHNT and CDR2 YYREEE (reference sequence). This CDR3 is built from 15 residues.

V usage is TRBV19 and J usage is TRBJ2-3, with D maybe TRBD2 (6 bases). The CDR3 spans 17 residues. Deletions cut 7 bases from V and 2 bases from J, with 22 bases between. In germline, CDR1 is LNHDA, CDR2 SQIVND (reference sequence). The CDR3 reads CASTDLRSGGSTDTQYF. The CDR3 DNA reads as TGTGCCAGTACCGATCTGAGGAGTGGGGGGTCCACAGATACGCAGTATTTT.

The chain recombines TRBV6-5 with TRBJ2-7; tentatively, D is TRBD2 (6 bases). The germline V gene has CDR1 MNHEY and CDR2 SVGAGI. The CDR3 has 14 amino acids. The V end was cut by 0 bases, the J end by 2 bases, with 8 bases between. CDR3 DNA: TGTGCCAGCAGTTACTCTCCGGGAGCCTACGAGCAGTACTTC. It yields the protein CASSYSPGAYEQYF.

This clone showed up just a few times. The rearrangement links TRBV5-1 to TRBJ2-1, with 7 bases lining up with TRBD1. CDR1 and CDR2 (germline): SGHRS, YFSETQ. CDR3 size: 17 residues. Trimming took 2 bases from V and 6 from J; bases not matched to a gene: 14. The DNA for the CDR3 is TGCGCCAGCAGCTTATATTACGCCCTTACAGGGGCCAATGAGCAGTTCTTC. This codes for CASSLYYALTGANEQFF.

The gene calls are TRBV7-9 and TRBJ2-3; possibly TRBD2 for D (6 bases). Germline V lookup: CDR1 SEHNR, CDR2 FQNEAQ (reference sequence). Trimming cost V 3 bases and J 4 bases, with 11 bases left between them. The CDR3 spans 14 residues. Here the CDR3 reads CASSLGGGSDTQYF. Written as DNA, the CDR3 is TGTGCCAGCAGCTTGGGGGGTGGGTCAGATACGCAGTATTTT.

V and J are TRBV25-1 and TRBJ1-1, with D possibly being TRBD1 (6 bases). V lost 2 bases to trimming and J lost 0 bases, with 7 bases between them. Germline V lookup: CDR1 MGHDK, CDR2 SYGVNS. The CDR3 covers 14 residues. CDR3 sequence reads: CASSEGQLNTEAFF. The CDR3 DNA is TGTGCCAGCAGTGAAGGACAGTTGAACACTGAAGCTTTCTTT.

This chain links TRBV4-3 with TRBJ2-6, with 7 bases matching TRBD2. Trimming took 3 bases from V and 0 from J; bases not matched to a gene: 8. The CDR3 runs 18 residues. The germline gives CDR1 LGHNA, CDR2 YSLEER. The CDR3 region is CASSQAGEGTSGANVLTF. DNA of the CDR3: TGCGCCAGCAGCCAGGCTGGGGAGGGGACCTCTGGGGCCAACGTCCTGACTTTC.

CDR3 protein: CASSPREGGTEAFF. The DNA for the CDR3 is TGTGCCAGCAGCCCACGGGAAGGGGGCACTGAAGCTTTCTTT. This sequence joins TRBV9 and TRBJ1-1; D perhaps matches TRBD1 (6 bases). Trimming cost V 4 bases and J 4 bases, with 14 bases left between them. This CDR3 has 14 residues. Germline-derived CDR1 and CDR2 are SGDLS and YYNGEE.

The V call is TRBV5-1, the J call TRBJ2-3, with D possibly TRBD1 on 5 matching bases. Trimming cost V 7 bases and J 2 bases, with 14 bases left between them. CDR3 length: 14 amino acids. Per the germline V gene, CDR1 is SGHRS and CDR2 is YFSETQ. The CDR3 sequence: CASALGQPTDTQYF. Written as DNA, the CDR3 is TGCGCCAGCGCCCTAGGACAACCCACAGATACGCAGTATTTT.

The table lists this clone with a count of one. The gene calls are TRBV5-4 and TRBJ2-6; D is unresolved. This CDR3 is 15 amino acids long. Germline V gene sequence: CDR1 SGHNT, CDR2 YYREEE (reference sequence). V lost 2 bases to trimming and J lost 0 bases, with 6 bases between them. CDR3 residues: CASSFESSGANVLTF. CDR3 nucleotide sequence: TGTGCCAGCAGCTTTGAGAGCTCTGGGGCCAACGTCCTGACTTTC.

This chain links TRBV7-9 with TRBJ1-1; weak D call: TRBD1 (6 bases). This CDR3 is built from 14 residues. Germline V gives CDR1 SEHNR, CDR2 FQNEAQ (reference sequence). The V end lost 8 bases, the J end lost 0 bases, and 13 bases lay between the germline ends. CDR3 sequence reads: CASGGARVNTEAFF. The CDR3 DNA reads TGTGCCAGCGGGGGGGCGCGGGTGAACACTGAAGCTTTCTTT.

The sample holds one count of this clone. The chain recombines TRBV7-2 with TRBJ2-1; tentative D call: TRBD1 (7 bases). CDR3 length: 14 residues. Trimming took off 4 bases at V and 12 bases at J, with 19 bases between the two ends. The germline V gene encodes CDR1 SGHTA and CDR2 FQGNSA. The CDR3 spells CASSWDSGKGGQFF. DNA of the CDR3: TGTGCCAGCAGCTGGGACAGCGGAAAGGGAGGGCAGTTCTTC. Variable domain in full (rest from reference TRBV7-2 and TRBJ2-1): GAGVSQSPSNKVTEKGKDVELRCDPISGHTALYWYRQSLGQGLEFLIYFQGNSAPDKSGLPSDRFSAERTGGSVSTLTIQRTQQEDSAVYLCASSWDSGKGGQFFGPGTRLTVL.

On this clone: Distinct nucleotide sequences in the sample also encode this CDR3. The chain recombines TRBV13 with TRBJ2-5; D may be TRBD1 (5 bases). The CDR3 is 14 residues long. Trimming removed 2 bases at V and 1 base at J, with 8 bases between. Germline assignment: CDR1 PRHDT and CDR2 FYEKMQ (reference sequence). CDR3 sequence: CASSLRQGQETQYF. Written as DNA, the CDR3 is TGTGCCAGCAGCTTAAGGCAGGGCCAAGAGACCCAGTACTTC.

This sequence joins TRBV10-2 and TRBJ2-3, with D uncertain. The germline V gene encodes CDR1 WSHSY and CDR2 SAAADI. This CDR3 is 12 amino acids long. Trimming stripped 6 bases from V and 6 bases from J, with 10 bases between. CDR3 bases: TGCGCCAGCAGCCGCTATCGGGATACGCAGTATTTT. Protein sequence: CASSRYRDTQYF.

The chain combines TRBV30 with TRBJ1-1, with 8 bases fitting TRBD1. CDR1 is GTSNPN, CDR2 SVGIG, per germline (reference sequence). V was clipped by 0 bases and J by 10 bases; unmatched bases: 7. The CDR3 runs 13 residues. CDR3 loop: CAWSVRGQGRAFF. The CDR3 DNA is TGTGCCTGGAGTGTACGCGGACAGGGAAGAGCTTTCTTT.

This clone was picked up one time. The gene calls are TRBV10-3 and TRBJ2-3; 7 positions agree with TRBD2. V dropped 4 bases and J dropped 0; count of bases not matched to a gene: 7. The CDR3 contains 16 residues. Germline-derived CDR1 and CDR2 are ENHRY and SYGVKD. The CDR3 sequence: CAISGLADTSTDTQYF. CDR3 coding DNA: TGTGCCATCAGTGGGCTAGCGGATACCAGCACAGATACGCAGTATTTT.

The chain combines TRBV12-5 with TRBJ2-2; 14 bases agree with TRBD2. The CDR3 extends over 17 amino acids. Germline loops: CDR1 LGHNT, CDR2 FRNRAP. V was pared by 5 bases and J by 6 bases, with 8 bases of the junction left unmatched. This chain's CDR3 is CASGMGLAGVGSGELFF. Written as DNA, the CDR3 is TGTGCTAGTGGTATGGGACTAGCGGGAGTCGGGTCCGGGGAGCTGTTTTTT.

The chain recombines TRBV10-3 with TRBJ1-5; D possibly corresponds to TRBD1 (6 bases). The V gene lost 5 bases and the J gene lost 2 bases, with 13 bases spanning the gap. CDR3 length equals 15 residues. CDR1 is ENHRY, CDR2 SYGVKD, per germline. The CDR3 region is CAISNRAMGNQPQHF. CDR3 DNA: TGTGCCATCAGTAACAGGGCGATGGGCAATCAGCCCCAGCATTTT.